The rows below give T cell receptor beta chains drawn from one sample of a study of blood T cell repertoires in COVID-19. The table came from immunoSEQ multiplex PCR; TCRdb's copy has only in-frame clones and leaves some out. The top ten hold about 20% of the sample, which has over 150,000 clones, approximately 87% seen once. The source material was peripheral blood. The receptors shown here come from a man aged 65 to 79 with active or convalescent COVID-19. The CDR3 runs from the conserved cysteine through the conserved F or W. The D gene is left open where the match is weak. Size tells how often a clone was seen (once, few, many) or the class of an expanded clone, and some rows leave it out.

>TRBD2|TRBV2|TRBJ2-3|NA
CASRGGTSGPPSTDTQYF
TGTGCCAGCCGGGGGGGGACTAGCGGGCCTCCTAGCACAGATACGCAGTATTTT
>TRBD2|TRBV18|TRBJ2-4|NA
CASSPPRGLVNIQYF
TGTGCCAGCTCACCACCACGGGGACTAGTAAACATTCAGTACTTC
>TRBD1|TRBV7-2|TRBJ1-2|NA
CASSWGQGEGGYTF
TGTGCCAGCAGCTGGGGACAGGGCGAGGGCGGCTACACCTTC
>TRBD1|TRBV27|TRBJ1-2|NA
CASSPTRTTGSVWGYTF
TGTGCCAGCAGTCCCACCCGGACGACAGGGTCGGTTTGGGGCTACACCTTC
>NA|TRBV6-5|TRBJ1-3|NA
CASSKTGGSGNTIYF
TGTGCCAGCAGTAAGACAGGAGGCTCTGGAAACACCATATATTTT
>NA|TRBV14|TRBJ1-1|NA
CASMYSMNTEAFF
TGTGCCAGCATGTATAGTATGAACACTGAAGCTTTCTTT
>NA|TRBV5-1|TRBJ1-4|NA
CASRRESGEKLFF
TGCGCCAGCAGGCGCGAGTCTGGTGAAAAACTGTTTTTT
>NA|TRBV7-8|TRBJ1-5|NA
CASSLDRSQPQHF
TGTGCCAGCAGCCTCGACAGGTCCCAGCCCCAGCATTTT
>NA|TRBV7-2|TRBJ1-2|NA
CASSNTGRGLGYGYTF
TGTGCCAGCAGCAACACGGGCAGGGGCCTAGGGTATGGCTACACCTTC
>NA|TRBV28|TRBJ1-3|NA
CATGGYGGNTIYF
TGTGCCACCGGGGGGTACGGTGGAAACACCATATATTTT
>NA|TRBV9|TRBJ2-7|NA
CASSAGSSGYEQYF
TGTGCCAGCAGCGCTGGGAGTTCCGGGTACGAGCAGTACTTC
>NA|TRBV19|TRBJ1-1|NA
CASSPDRGGSNTEAFF
TGTGCCAGTAGTCCCGACCGGGGGGGTTCGAACACTGAAGCTTTCTTT
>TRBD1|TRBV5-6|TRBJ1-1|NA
CASSLGGTYRGIEAFF
TGTGCCAGCAGCTTGGGGGGAACGTACAGGGGAATTGAAGCTTTCTTT
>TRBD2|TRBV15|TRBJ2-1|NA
CATSIGTTVPYNEQFF
TGTGCCACCAGCATAGGGACTACTGTCCCCTACAATGAGCAGTTCTTC
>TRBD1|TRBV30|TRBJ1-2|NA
CAWRRDRPLGYTF
TGTGCCTGGAGACGGGACAGGCCGTTGGGCTACACCTTC
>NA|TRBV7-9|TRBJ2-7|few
CASSNLAPSKQYF
TGTGCCAGCAGCAACCTCGCACCAAGCAAGCAGTACTTC
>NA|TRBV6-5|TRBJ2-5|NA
CASRYTGNEGTQYF
TGTGCCAGCAGGTACACAGGGAATGAGGGGACCCAGTACTTC
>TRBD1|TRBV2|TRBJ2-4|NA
CASSVQGVSKNIQYF
TGTGCCAGCAGTGTACAGGGGGTCTCCAAAAACATTCAGTACTTC
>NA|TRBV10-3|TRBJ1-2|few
CAISESAQVRGYTF
TGTGCCATCAGTGAGTCGGCGCAGGTCCGGGGCTACACCTTC
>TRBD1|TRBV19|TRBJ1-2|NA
CASRRPGQPYGYTF
TGTGCCAGTAGAAGACCGGGACAGCCCTATGGCTACACCTTC
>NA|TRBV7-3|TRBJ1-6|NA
CASSLDSGYNSPLHF
TGTGCCAGCAGCTTAGACTCGGGATATAATTCACCCCTCCACTTT
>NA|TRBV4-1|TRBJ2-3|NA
CASSQVGRNTDTQYF
TGCGCCAGCAGCCAAGTAGGCAGGAACACAGATACGCAGTATTTT
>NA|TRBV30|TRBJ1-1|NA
CAWRAGFMNTEAFF
TGTGCCTGGAGGGCAGGCTTCATGAACACTGAAGCTTTCTTT
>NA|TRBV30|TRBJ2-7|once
CAWSISYEQYF
TGTGCCTGGAGTATATCCTACGAGCAGTACTTC
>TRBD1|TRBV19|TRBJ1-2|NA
CASSIAQGPLYGYTF
TGTGCCAGTAGTATAGCACAGGGGCCACTCTATGGCTACACCTTC
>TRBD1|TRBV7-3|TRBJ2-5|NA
CASSPGTGQETQYF
TGTGCCAGCAGCCCGGGGACAGGGCAAGAGACCCAGTACTTC
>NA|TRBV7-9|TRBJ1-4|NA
CASSLISLTGEKLFF
TGTGCCAGCAGCTTAATATCTCTCACCGGTGAAAAACTGTTTTTT
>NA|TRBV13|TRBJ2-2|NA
CASSFQGDTGELFF
TGTGCCAGCAGCTTTCAGGGTGACACCGGGGAGCTGTTTTTT
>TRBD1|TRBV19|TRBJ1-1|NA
CASSPRDRDYTEAFF
TGTGCCAGTAGTCCCCGGGACAGGGACTACACTGAAGCTTTCTTT
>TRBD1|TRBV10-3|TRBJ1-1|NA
CAISGTGNTEAFF
TGTGCCATCAGTGGGACAGGGAACACTGAAGCTTTCTTT
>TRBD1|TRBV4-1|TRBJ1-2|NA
CASSPPRTGGPRPNYGYTF
TGCGCCAGCAGCCCCCCCCGGACAGGGGGACCTCGCCCTAACTATGGCTACACCTTC
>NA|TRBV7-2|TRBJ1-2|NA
CASTSFTSNYGYTF
TGTGCCAGCACCTCCTTTACAAGTAACTATGGCTACACCTTC
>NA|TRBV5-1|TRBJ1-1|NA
CASSLKGEGTEAFF
TGCGCCAGCAGCTTGAAGGGGGAAGGCACTGAAGCTTTCTTT
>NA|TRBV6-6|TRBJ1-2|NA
CASSYGAESDYYGYTF
TGTGCCAGCAGTTACGGTGCCGAATCAGACTACTATGGCTACACCTTC
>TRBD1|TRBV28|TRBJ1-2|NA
CASWDRARGGYTF
TGTGCCAGCTGGGACAGGGCGAGGGGTGGCTACACCTTC
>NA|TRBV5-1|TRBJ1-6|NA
CASREEDNSPLHF
TGCGCCAGCAGGGAGGAGGATAATTCACCCCTCCACTTT
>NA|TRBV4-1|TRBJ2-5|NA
CASSPTDRIYFQETQYF
TGCGCCAGCAGCCCGACCGACAGGATTTACTTCCAAGAGACCCAGTACTTC
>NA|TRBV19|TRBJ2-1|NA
CASSTVEMPNEQFF
TGTGCCAGTAGTACGGTCGAGATGCCCAATGAGCAGTTCTTC
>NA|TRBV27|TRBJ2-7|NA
CASRPLDRYEQYF
TGTGCCAGCAGACCCCTAGACAGGTACGAGCAGTACTTC
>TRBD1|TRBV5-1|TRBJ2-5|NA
CASSGTGGETQYF
TGCGCCAGCAGCGGGACAGGGGGGGAGACCCAGTACTTC
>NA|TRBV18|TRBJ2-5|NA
CASSPPSSLSETQYF
TGTGCCAGCTCACCACCGTCGAGCCTATCGGAGACCCAGTACTTC
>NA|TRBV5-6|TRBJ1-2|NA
CASSEDSRTFYGYTF
TGTGCCAGCAGCGAGGACAGCCGTACTTTCTATGGCTACACCTTC
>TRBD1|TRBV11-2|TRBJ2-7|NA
CASSSTITGGTPYEQYF
TGTGCCAGCAGCTCAACCATCACAGGGGGCACACCCTACGAGCAGTACTTC